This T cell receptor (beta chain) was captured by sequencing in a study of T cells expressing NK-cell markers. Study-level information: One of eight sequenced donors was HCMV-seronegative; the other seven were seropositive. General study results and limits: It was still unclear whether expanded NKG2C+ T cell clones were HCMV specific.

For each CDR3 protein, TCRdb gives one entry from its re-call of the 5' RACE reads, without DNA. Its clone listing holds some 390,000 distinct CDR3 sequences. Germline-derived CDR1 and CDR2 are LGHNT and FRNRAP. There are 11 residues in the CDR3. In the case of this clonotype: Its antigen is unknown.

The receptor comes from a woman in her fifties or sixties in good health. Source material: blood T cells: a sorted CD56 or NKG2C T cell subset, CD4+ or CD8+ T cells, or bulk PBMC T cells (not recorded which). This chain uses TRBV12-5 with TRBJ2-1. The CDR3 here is CASGFINEQFF.